What follows is one T cell receptor (beta chain) and its context. Its antigen is currently unknown. This sample stems from a study of T cells in Graves' hyperthyroidism and ophthalmopathy. Overall study: Specimen type is peripheral blood, collected at initial diagnosis prior to any treatment.

Exclusion of patients followed from uncontrolled infection, other autoimmune disease, pregnancy or lactation. Findings of the study overall: Ophthalmopathy was predicted by the model a median of about six months ahead of onset. Most clonotypes that expanded in the thyroid above 0.001 also showed up in blood.

Amplified TCR beta CDR3 regions came from RNA transcripts. Using the HTBI primer set, a first-round RT-PCR was run on the TCR CDR3. In TCRdb, the multiplex PCR reads were re-called with MiXCR into one record per CDR3 protein. The data hold fewer than 650,000 distinct CDR3 sequences, with about 14% observed a single time. Sequenced: blood. This clonotype originated in a woman aged 35 to 49 with Graves' ophthalmopathy.

The CDR3 sequence: CASSAFRTPRVDEQYF. CDR3 bases: TGTGCCAGCAGCGCCTTTCGGACTCCCCGGGTCGACGAGCAGTACTTC. The chain has TRBV9 and TRBJ2-7, with a possible D match to TRBD2 (5 bases). Germline lookup yields CDR1 SGDLS and CDR2 YYNGEE. This CDR3 comprises 16 residues. Between the trimmed V and J ends, which lost 3 bases and 5 bases, there was a span of 21 bases.